One sample yielded the 9 T cell receptor beta chains listed below, sequenced in a study of vaccination and CD4 T cells after COVID-19. Oncomine TCR Beta short-read sequencing was applied to DNA from cultured CD4+ T cells. TCRdb reprocessed the PCR reads via MiXCR and lists one record per CDR3 protein. This sample has 12,000 to 15,000 distinct CDR3 sequences, with approximately 48% found just once. Which antigens these TCRs recognize remains unknown. The treatment: roughly ten-day PBMC culture with coronavirus spike peptide pools or control peptides (ViraFEST assay). The sample taken for sequencing was CD4+ T cells from blood, cultured in vitro. The receptors originated from a human donor who had recovered from COVID-19.

The chain combines TRBV14 with TRBJ2-7; no reliable D call. V dropped 5 bases and J dropped 8 bases, with 13 bases sitting between them. CDR3 size: 12 residues. Per the germline V gene, CDR1 is SGHDN and CDR2 is FVKESK. The CDR3 here is CASSTSSTKQYF. DNA of the CDR3: TGTGCCAGCAGCACCTCATCCACTAAGCAGTACTTC.

The chain joins TRBV7-9 to TRBJ1-2; D remains ambiguous. This CDR3 has 15 residues. Germline V CDR1 and CDR2: SEHNR, FQNEAQ (reference sequence). Trimming left V 0 bases short and J 2 bases short, with 10 bases between. CDR3 protein: CASSLARAGNYGYTF. The CDR3 region has the DNA TGTGCCAGCAGCTTAGCAAGGGCCGGCAACTATGGCTACACCTTC.

This clonotype was counted between two and nine times. The chain combines TRBV20-1 with TRBJ2-3, with TRBD2 matching 10 bases. This CDR3 comprises 15 residues. CDR1 and CDR2 from the germline V gene are DFQATT and SNEGSKA (reference sequence). V gave up 4 bases and J gave up 1 base; unmatched junction bases: 5. Written as DNA, the CDR3 is TGCAGTGCTACAGCGGGAGGGGAGGGCACAGATACGCAGTATTTT. Translated, it gives CSATAGGEGTDTQYF.

The CDR3 protein is CSARDWKRGNTDTQYF. CDR3 nucleotide sequence: TGCAGTGCTAGAGATTGGAAGCGGGGGAACACAGATACGCAGTATTTT. The chain couples TRBV20-1 to TRBJ2-3, with 8 bases aligning to TRBD2. J gave up 2 bases and V 0 bases, and 7 bases lay outside the gene matches. The CDR3 covers 16 residues. Germline CDR1 reads DFQATT; CDR2 reads SNEGSKA (reference sequence).

V and J are TRBV30 and TRBJ2-1; D is undetermined. This CDR3 is built from 10 residues. Trimming cost V 0 bases and J 6 bases, with 0 bases left between them. CDR1 and CDR2 from the germline V gene are GTSNPN and SVGIG (reference sequence). This chain's CDR3 is CAWSVNEQFF. CDR3 DNA: TGTGCCTGGAGTGTCAATGAGCAGTTCTTC.

This clonotype has more than one count but fewer than ten. The V gene is TRBV12-5, the J gene TRBJ1-2; TRBD1 agrees at 7 bases. CDR1 LGHNT and CDR2 FRNRAP come from the germline V gene. V trimming: 7 bases; J trimming: 8 bases; junction bases outside the gene matches: 7. CDR3 length: 12 amino acids. CDR3 region: CASAEGGWGYTF. CDR3 sequence (DNA): TGTGCTAGTGCCGAAGGGGGCTGGGGCTACACCTTC.

The V call is TRBV18, the J call TRBJ2-3; no firm D call. This CDR3 is 13 amino acids long. Trimming left V 8 bases short and J 1 base short, with 10 bases between. Germline lookup yields CDR1 KGHSH and CDR2 LQKENI. The CDR3, as DNA: TGTGCCAGCCAACTAATTGGCACAGATACGCAGTATTTT. The encoded protein is CASQLIGTDTQYF.

The chain uses TRBV7-9 and TRBJ2-7; D may be TRBD1 (5 bases). Per the germline V gene, CDR1 is SEHNR and CDR2 is FQNEAQ (reference sequence). The V end was cut by 1 base, the J end by 7 bases, with 17 bases between. The CDR3 extends over 15 amino acids. CDR3 in amino acids: CASSLDGRQLREQYF. DNA for the CDR3: TGTGCCAGCAGCTTAGATGGTCGACAGCTGAGGGAGCAGTACTTC.

This clonotype appeared once. The chain employs TRBV20-1 and TRBJ2-7; perhaps TRBD1 as D (5 bases). The germline V gene encodes CDR1 DFQATT and CDR2 SNEGSKA (reference sequence). The CDR3 sequence is 13 residues long. The V end was cut by 3 bases, the J end by 0 bases, with 9 bases between. The CDR3 bases are TGCAGTGCTAGGGGGCTAGTCTCCTACGAGCAGTACTTC. Protein product: CSARGLVSYEQYF.